Following are 25 T cell receptor beta chains from one sample sequenced in a study of Ad26.COV2.S vaccination and SARS-CoV-2 variants. Treatment specified: 19 received Ad26.COV2.S at low or high dose, single or two shots; five or six received placebo; per-sample allocation not given. Repertoires come from day 63 after the first vaccine or placebo injection. Profiled with immunoSEQ multiplex PCR; TCRdb holds only in-frame clones, not every one. Among about 680,000 clones listed, roughly 90% were seen once. This sample comprised peripheral blood, obtained in a trial of Ad26.COV2.S vaccine versus placebo. The receptors were sampled from a person between 18 and 65 years old who received the Ad26.COV2.S COVID-19 vaccine or a placebo.

This clone came up a few times. This rearrangement joins TRBV3-1 (or the pseudogene TRBV3-2) to TRBJ1-2, with TRBD1 matching over 7 bases. The CDR3 has 17 amino acids. Germline lookup yields CDR1 LGHDT and CDR2 YNNKEL (reference sequence). After removal of 6 bases from V and 4 bases from J, the junction contained 17 bases not matched to a gene. This chain's CDR3 is CASSNLRGNGVGYGYTF. The CDR3 DNA follows: TGTGCCAGCAGTAATCTCAGGGGGAATGGGGTTGGCTATGGCTACACCTTC.

The chain recombines TRBV12-3 or TRBV12-4 with TRBJ2-1, with a weak D call TRBD1 (7 bases). The CDR3 is 13 amino acids. V was trimmed by 6 bases and J by 4 bases, leaving 10 bases between them. This chain's CDR3 is CASRGGQYNEQFF. The CDR3 DNA sequence: TGTGCCAGCAGGGGGGGACAGTACAATGAGCAGTTCTTC.

The V and J genes are TRBV6-1 and TRBJ2-1; D gene unclear. CDR1 and CDR2 (germline): MNHNS, SASEGT. The CDR3 has 15 amino acids. V lost 3 bases and J 3 bases, leaving 12 bases between the germline ends. The CDR3 coding sequence is TGTGCCAGCAGTGATGATTGGGCCGTCTACAATGAGCAGTTCTTC. Translated, it gives CASSDDWAVYNEQFF.

The V call is TRBV9, the J call TRBJ2-5; D possibly corresponds to TRBD2 (6 bases). V lost 1 base and J lost 1, with 8 bases in between. The CDR3 has 14 amino acids. Germline-derived CDR1 and CDR2 are SGDLS and YYNGEE. As DNA, the CDR3 is TGTGCCAGCAGCGTATCCGGGGGCCAAGAGACCCAGTACTTC. Protein product: CASSVSGGQETQYF.

This clone occurred once. Other DNA variants within this sample encode the same CDR3. This chain uses TRBV5-4 with TRBJ2-1; 11 bases match TRBD2. V lost 5 bases, J lost 2 bases, and 3 bases stayed unmatched. Germline V gene sequence: CDR1 SGHNT, CDR2 YYREEE (reference sequence). The CDR3 is 15 residues long. The CDR3 is CASSLTSGTYNEQFF. The CDR3 DNA follows: TGTGCCAGCAGTTTGACTAGCGGGACCTACAATGAGCAGTTCTTC.

The J gene is TRBJ2-1, the V gene TRBV27; weak D call: TRBD1 (5 bases). V lost 5 bases to trimming and J lost 0 bases, with 11 bases between them. The CDR3 spans 15 residues. CDR1 and CDR2 from the germline V gene are MNHEY and SMNVEV (reference sequence). CDR3 bases: TGTGCCAGCAGTCCCCCAGGGTCCTCCTACAATGAGCAGTTCTTC. Its translation is CASSPPGSSYNEQFF.

The table lists this clone with a count of one. The chain couples TRBV20-1 to TRBJ2-1; TRBD2 matches 9 bases. V trimming: 3 bases; J trimming: 3 bases; junction bases outside the gene matches: 6. This CDR3 contains 15 residues. Germline assignment: CDR1 DFQATT and CDR2 SNEGSKA (reference sequence). CDR3 in amino acids: CSASDGGGVYNEQFF. The CDR3, as DNA: TGCAGTGCTAGTGACGGCGGGGGGGTCTACAATGAGCAGTTCTTC.

This clone was counted a single time. The V and J genes are TRBV11-2 and TRBJ2-1, with 7 bases lining up with TRBD2. CDR3 length: 13 residues. Germline V lookup: CDR1 SGHAT, CDR2 FQNNGV. V gave up 6 bases and J gave up 12 bases; unmatched junction bases: 11. The CDR3 here is CASSYLTQRGQFF. In DNA, the CDR3 is TGTGCCAGCAGTTATCTGACCCAGCGGGGGCAGTTCTTC.

The genes are TRBV2 and TRBJ2-3; the match to TRBD2 covers 7 bases. Trimming removed 10 bases from V and 0 bases from J; junction bases left unmatched: 7. CDR1 and CDR2 from the germline V gene are SNHLY and FYNNEI. CDR3 length equals 14 residues. CDR3 residues: CATQAGISTDTQYF. CDR3 DNA: TGTGCCACCCAAGCGGGGATTAGCACAGATACGCAGTATTTT.

J is TRBJ2-2 and V is TRBV19; 8 positions agree with TRBD1. Germline loops: CDR1 LNHDA, CDR2 SQIVND (reference sequence). The CDR3 loop spans 17 amino acids. Unmatched junction bases numbered 11, after V lost 5 bases and J lost 3 bases. The CDR3 DNA is TGTGCCAGTAGTTCAAGGACAGGGCCTACCCACACCGGGGAGCTGTTTTTT. This translates into CASSSRTGPTHTGELFF.

The CDR3 sequence is CASSQDKAVAGANVLTF. In DNA, the CDR3 is TGTGCCAGCAGCCAAGATAAGGCGGTTGCTGGGGCCAACGTCCTGACTTTC. The chain employs TRBV4-2 and TRBJ2-6; no definite D call. This CDR3 comprises 17 residues. Germline CDR1 is LGHNA and CDR2 is YNFKEQ. Trimming stripped 0 bases from V and 2 bases from J, with 11 bases between.

This chain connects TRBV5-1 to TRBJ2-7, with 14 bases lining up with TRBD2. The ends lost 4 bases at V and 5 bases at J; junction bases unmatched: 17. Germline V gene data show CDR1 as SGHRS and CDR2 as YFSETQ. The CDR3 length is 19 residues. CDR3 in DNA: TGCGCCAGCAGCCTAAGGCCGACTAGCGGGAGGGCCCTGCAGAACGAGCAGTACTTC. This translates into CASSLRPTSGRALQNEQYF.

The chain is built from TRBV25-1 and TRBJ1-1; 7 bases are a match to TRBD1. Germline V CDR1 and CDR2: MGHDK, SYGVNS. The CDR3 runs to 11 residues. V was pared by 5 bases and J by 9 bases, with 3 bases of the junction left unmatched. CDR3 nucleotide sequence: TGTGCCAGCAGTCAGACAGGGAAAGCTTTCTTT. As protein: CASSQTGKAFF.

The chain is built from TRBV12-3 or TRBV12-4 and TRBJ1-2; a possible D gene is TRBD1 (5 bases). The CDR3 totals 13 residues. Trimming pared 5 bases from V and 3 bases from J, leaving 10 bases between. The CDR3 protein is CASSGAAHYGYTF. CDR3 nucleotides: TGTGCCAGCAGTGGGGCGGCACACTATGGCTACACCTTC.

The chain uses TRBV5-4 and TRBJ2-6; D unresolved. CDR3 size: 15 residues. Between the trimmed V and J ends, which lost 2 bases and 0 bases, there was a span of 6 bases. CDR1 and CDR2 (germline): SGHNT, YYREEE (reference sequence). CDR3 nucleotide sequence: TGTGCCAGCAGCTTTATCAGCTCTGGGGCCAACGTCCTGACTTTC. This sequence encodes CASSFISSGANVLTF.

The V gene is TRBV14, the J gene TRBJ1-2, with D possibly matching TRBD1 (5 bases). Germline values: CDR1 SGHDN, CDR2 FVKESK. V dropped 4 bases and J dropped 6 bases, with 18 bases sitting between them. The CDR3 length is 15 residues. The CDR3 spells CASSPSVGPLDGYTF. The CDR3 coding sequence is TGTGCCAGCAGCCCCAGCGTGGGGCCCCTAGATGGCTACACCTTC.

The rearrangement joins TRBV5-5 to TRBJ2-3; no clear D. This CDR3 is built from 13 residues. In germline, CDR1 is SGHKS, CDR2 YYEKEE (reference sequence). The ends were cut back, 0 bases at V and 4 bases at J, with 6 bases in the middle. The CDR3 region is CASSLGGPDTQYF. CDR3 bases: TGTGCCAGCAGCTTGGGAGGCCCAGATACGCAGTATTTT.

This chain connects TRBV30 to TRBJ2-3, with D unresolved. The CDR3 contains 13 residues. The germline V and J ends were trimmed by 0 bases and 6 bases, with 10 bases remaining between them. Looked up from germline, CDR1 is GTSNPN and CDR2 is SVGIG (reference sequence). The CDR3 reads CAWSVRFGDTQYF. The CDR3 DNA reads as TGTGCCTGGAGTGTGAGGTTCGGGGATACGCAGTATTTT.

The chain uses TRBV27 and TRBJ2-7, with 8 bases that match TRBD2. CDR3 size: 11 residues. V was pared by 8 bases and J by 6 bases, with 3 bases of the junction left unmatched. Germline V gives CDR1 MNHEY, CDR2 SMNVEV (reference sequence). CDR3 sequence (DNA): TGTGCCAGCGCCGGGGGGGGCGAGCAGTACTTC. The encoded protein is CASAGGGEQYF.

This chain uses TRBV19 with TRBJ2-1, with 16 bases matching TRBD2. The germline CDR1 and CDR2 sequences are LNHDA and SQIVND (reference sequence). The length of the CDR3 is 16 residues. The V and J ends lost 6 bases and 7 bases, in that order; junction bases with no gene match: 6. The CDR3: CASRGLAGGEGNEQFF. The CDR3 DNA follows: TGTGCCAGTAGGGGACTAGCGGGAGGGGAAGGGAATGAGCAGTTCTTC. Combining the CDR3 with reference TRBV19 and TRBJ2-1 gives the whole variable domain DGGITQSPKYLFRKEGQNVTLSCEQNLNHDAMYWYRQDPGQGLRLIYYSQIVNDFQKGDIAEGYSVSREKKESFPLTVTSAQKNPTAFYLCASRGLAGGEGNEQFFGPGTRLTVL.

V gene TRBV10-2 combines with J gene TRBJ2-2; 8 nucleotides agree with TRBD1. Germline CDR1 WSHSY, CDR2 SAAADI. The CDR3 runs to 13 residues. V lost 6 bases to trimming and J lost 6 bases; unmatched junction nucleotides: 3. CDR3 in amino acids: CASRDRAAGELFF. Written as DNA, the CDR3 is TGCGCCAGCAGGGACAGGGCCGCCGGGGAGCTGTTTTTT.

V gene TRBV2 combines with J gene TRBJ1-2, with D possibly being TRBD1 (6 bases). Deletions cut 3 bases from V and 2 bases from J, with 10 bases between. The V gene's germline CDR1 is SNHLY and CDR2 FYNNEI. The CDR3 covers 14 residues. The CDR3 bases are TGTGCCAGCAGTGACAGGGGAATGAACTATGGCTACACCTTC. This gives the protein CASSDRGMNYGYTF.

J is TRBJ2-1 and V is TRBV3-1 (or the pseudogene TRBV3-2), with no clear D. The CDR3 loop spans 16 amino acids. Germline V gives CDR1 LGHDT, CDR2 YNNKEL (reference sequence). V was clipped by 5 bases and J by 0 bases, with 14 bases between them. The CDR3 nucleotides read TGTGCCAGCAGCAACTCGACCCTAAGCTCCTACAATGAGCAGTTCTTC. Protein sequence: CASSNSTLSSYNEQFF.

The chain is built from TRBV29-1 and TRBJ1-2; 9 nucleotides match TRBD1. V gave up 7 bases and J gave up 2 bases; unmatched junction bases: 20. The germline V gene encodes CDR1 SQVTM and CDR2 ANQGSEA. This CDR3 comprises 18 residues. The CDR3 DNA sequence: TGCAGCGCCATAAGTCCCGACAGGGGGAAGACTTTCAACTATGGCTACACCTTC. Its translation: CSAISPDRGKTFNYGYTF.

V usage is TRBV3-1 (or the pseudogene TRBV3-2) and J usage is TRBJ2-3; D not certain. Per the germline V gene, CDR1 is LGHDT and CDR2 is YNNKEL (reference sequence). The CDR3 has 14 residues. The germline V and J ends were trimmed by 4 bases and 0 bases, with 8 bases remaining between them. CDR3 amino acids: CASSRLTSTDTQYF. The DNA of the CDR3 is TGTGCCAGCAGCCGACTCACTAGCACAGATACGCAGTATTTT.